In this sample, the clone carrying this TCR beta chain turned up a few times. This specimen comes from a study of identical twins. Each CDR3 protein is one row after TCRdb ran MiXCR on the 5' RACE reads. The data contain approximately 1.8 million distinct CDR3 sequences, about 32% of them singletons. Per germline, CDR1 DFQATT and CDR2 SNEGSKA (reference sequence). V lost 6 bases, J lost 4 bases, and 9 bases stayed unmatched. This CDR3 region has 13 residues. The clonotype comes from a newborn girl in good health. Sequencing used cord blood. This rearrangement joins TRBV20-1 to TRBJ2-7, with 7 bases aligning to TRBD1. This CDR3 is CSAEPGGIYEQYF. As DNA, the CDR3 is TGCAGTGCCGAGCCAGGGGGAATTTACGAGCAGTACTTC.